This T cell receptor beta chain was identified in a study of cytomegalovirus exposure and HLA in healthy donors. V lost 1 base to trimming and J lost 0 bases, with 7 bases between them. CDR1 and CDR2 (germline): SGHTA, FQGNSA. The CDR3 extends over 15 amino acids. PCR used 60 Vbeta primers and 13 Jbeta primers. Profiled with immunoSEQ multiplex PCR; TCRdb holds only in-frame clones, not every one. The table records about 160,000 clones, around three quarters of them present only once. This TCR was recovered from a man aged 40-50 years in good health and CMV-seropositive. The material sequenced was PBMCs. V and J are TRBV7-2 and TRBJ1-3; D remains unclear. This chain's CDR3 is CASSLGRSSGNTIYF. The CDR3 DNA sequence: TGTGCCAGCAGCTTAGGCAGGTCCTCTGGAAACACCATATATTTT.